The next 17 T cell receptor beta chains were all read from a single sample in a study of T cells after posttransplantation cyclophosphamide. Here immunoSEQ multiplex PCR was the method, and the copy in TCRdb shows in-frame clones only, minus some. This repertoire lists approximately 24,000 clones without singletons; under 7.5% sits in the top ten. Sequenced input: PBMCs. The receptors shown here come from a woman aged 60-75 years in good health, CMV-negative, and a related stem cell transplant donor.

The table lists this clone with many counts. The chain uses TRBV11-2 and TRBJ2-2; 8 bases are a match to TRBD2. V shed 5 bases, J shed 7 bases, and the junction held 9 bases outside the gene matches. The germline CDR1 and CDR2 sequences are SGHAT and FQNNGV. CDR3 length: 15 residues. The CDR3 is CASSASGSGGGELFF. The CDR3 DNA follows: TGTGCCAGCAGCGCGAGCGGGAGCGGCGGCGGGGAGCTGTTTTTT.

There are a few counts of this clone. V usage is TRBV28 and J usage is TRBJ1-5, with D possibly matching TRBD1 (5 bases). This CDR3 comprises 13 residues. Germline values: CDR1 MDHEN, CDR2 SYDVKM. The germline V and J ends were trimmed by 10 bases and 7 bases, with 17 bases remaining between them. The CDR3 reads CAISRPGSQPQHF. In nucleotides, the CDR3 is TGTGCCATCTCACGCCCAGGGTCCCAGCCCCAGCATTTT.

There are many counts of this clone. CDR3 bases: TGTGCCAGCAGTCAAAGACAGGGTTACGAGCAGTACTTC. It translates to CASSQRQGYEQYF. This chain links TRBV6-6 with TRBJ2-7; TRBD1 agrees at 7 bases. CDR1 and CDR2 from the germline V gene are MNHNY and SVGAGI (reference sequence). The V and J ends lost 5 bases and 4 bases, in that order; junction bases with no gene match: 5. The CDR3 is 13 residues long.

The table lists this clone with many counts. CDR3 bases: TGCGCCAGCAGAACGGGGGGCGGGTATGGGACCCAGTACTTC. Protein: CASRTGGGYGTQYF. The chain couples TRBV4-1 to TRBJ2-5; D is perhaps TRBD2 (7 bases). V shed 6 bases and J shed 7 bases, with 18 bases lying between them. In germline, CDR1 is MGHRA, CDR2 YSYEKL. The CDR3 consists of 14 residues.

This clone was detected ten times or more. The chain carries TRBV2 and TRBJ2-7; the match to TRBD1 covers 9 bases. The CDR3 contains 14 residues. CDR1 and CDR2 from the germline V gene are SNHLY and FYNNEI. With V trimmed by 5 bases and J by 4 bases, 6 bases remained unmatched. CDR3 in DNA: TGTGCCAGCAGTCGAGACAGGGGGGAATACGAGCAGTACTTC. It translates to CASSRDRGEYEQYF.

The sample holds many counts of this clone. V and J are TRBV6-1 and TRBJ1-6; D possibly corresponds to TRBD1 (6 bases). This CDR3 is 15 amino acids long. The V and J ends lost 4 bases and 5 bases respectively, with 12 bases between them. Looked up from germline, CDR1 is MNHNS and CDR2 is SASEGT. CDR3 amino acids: CASSVRGADNSPLHF. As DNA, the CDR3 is TGTGCCAGCAGTGTCCGGGGGGCCGATAATTCACCCCTCCACTTT.

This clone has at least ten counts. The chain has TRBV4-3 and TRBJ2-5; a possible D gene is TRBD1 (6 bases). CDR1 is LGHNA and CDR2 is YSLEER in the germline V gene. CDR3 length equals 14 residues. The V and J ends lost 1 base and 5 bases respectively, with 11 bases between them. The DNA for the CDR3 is TGCGCCAGCAGCCAAGGACAGGTGGGGGAGACCCAGTACTTC. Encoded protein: CASSQGQVGETQYF.

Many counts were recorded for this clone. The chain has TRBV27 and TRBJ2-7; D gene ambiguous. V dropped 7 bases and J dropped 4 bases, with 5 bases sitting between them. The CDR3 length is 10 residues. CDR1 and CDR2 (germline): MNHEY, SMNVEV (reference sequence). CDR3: CASNHYEQYF. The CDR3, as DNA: TGTGCCAGCAATCATTACGAGCAGTACTTC.

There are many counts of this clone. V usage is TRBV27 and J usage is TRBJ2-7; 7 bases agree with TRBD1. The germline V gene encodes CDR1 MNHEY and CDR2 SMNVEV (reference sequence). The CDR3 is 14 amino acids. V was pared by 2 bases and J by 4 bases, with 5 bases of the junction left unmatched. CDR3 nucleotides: TGTGCCAGCAGTTTAGCACAGGGGTGGTACGAGCAGTACTTC. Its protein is CASSLAQGWYEQYF.

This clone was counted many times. CDR3 bases: TGTGCCAGTAGTAAAATGACAGATAATGGCTACACCTTC. Protein sequence: CASSKMTDNGYTF. The gene calls are TRBV19 and TRBJ1-2, with D maybe TRBD1 (5 bases). Germline V gene sequence: CDR1 LNHDA, CDR2 SQIVND (reference sequence). V was shortened by 4 bases and J by 6 bases, with 12 bases between the two germline ends. The length of the CDR3 is 13 residues.

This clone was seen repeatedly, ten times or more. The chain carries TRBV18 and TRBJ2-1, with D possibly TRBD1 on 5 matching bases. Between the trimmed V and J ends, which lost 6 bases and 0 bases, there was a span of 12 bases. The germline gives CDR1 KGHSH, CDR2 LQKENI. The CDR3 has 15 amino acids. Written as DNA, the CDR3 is TGTGCCAGCTCGCCTCGACAGTCCTCCTACAATGAGCAGTTCTTC. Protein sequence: CASSPRQSSYNEQFF.

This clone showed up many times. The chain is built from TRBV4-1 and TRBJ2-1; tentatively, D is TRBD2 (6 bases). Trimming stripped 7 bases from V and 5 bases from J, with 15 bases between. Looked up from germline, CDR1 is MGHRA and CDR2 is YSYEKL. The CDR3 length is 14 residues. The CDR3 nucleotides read TGCGCCAGCACCTCAACCGGACTAAACAATGAGCAGTTCTTC. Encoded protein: CASTSTGLNNEQFF.

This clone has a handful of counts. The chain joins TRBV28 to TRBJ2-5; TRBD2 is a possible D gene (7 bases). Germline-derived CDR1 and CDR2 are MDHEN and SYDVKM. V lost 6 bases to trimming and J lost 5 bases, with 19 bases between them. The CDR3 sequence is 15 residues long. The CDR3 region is CASSLRGPWEETQYF. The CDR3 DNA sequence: TGTGCCAGCAGCCTGCGGGGGCCCTGGGAGGAGACCCAGTACTTC.

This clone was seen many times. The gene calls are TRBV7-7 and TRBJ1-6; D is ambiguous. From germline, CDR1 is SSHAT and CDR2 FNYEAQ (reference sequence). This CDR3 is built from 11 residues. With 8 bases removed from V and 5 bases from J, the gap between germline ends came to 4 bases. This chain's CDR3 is CASPNNSPLHF. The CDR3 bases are TGTGCCAGCCCAAATAATTCACCCCTCCACTTT.

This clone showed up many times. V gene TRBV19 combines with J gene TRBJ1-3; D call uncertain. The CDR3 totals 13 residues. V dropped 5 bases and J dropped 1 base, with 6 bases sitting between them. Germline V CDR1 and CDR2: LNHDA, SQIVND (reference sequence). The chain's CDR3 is CASSPQSGNTIYF. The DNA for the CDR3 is TGTGCCAGTAGTCCGCAGTCTGGAAACACCATATATTTT.

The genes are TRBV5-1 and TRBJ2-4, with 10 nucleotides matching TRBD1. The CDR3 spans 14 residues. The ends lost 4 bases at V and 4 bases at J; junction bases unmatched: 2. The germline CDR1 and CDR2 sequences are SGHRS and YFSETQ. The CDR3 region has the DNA TGCGCCAGCAGCCAGGACAGGGGGAAAAACATTCAGTACTTC. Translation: CASSQDRGKNIQYF.

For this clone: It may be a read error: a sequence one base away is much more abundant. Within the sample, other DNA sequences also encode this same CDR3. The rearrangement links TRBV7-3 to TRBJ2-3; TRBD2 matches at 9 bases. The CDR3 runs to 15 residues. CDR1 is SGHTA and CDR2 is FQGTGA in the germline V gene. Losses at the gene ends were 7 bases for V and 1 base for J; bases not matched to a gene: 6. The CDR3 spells CASTAGGAGTDTQYF. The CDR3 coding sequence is TGTGCCAGCACCGCGGGGGGGGCGGGCACAGATACGCAGTATTTT.